Sequencing of this T cell receptor beta chain was carried out in a study of graft-versus-host responses after intestinal transplantation. This CDR3 is built from 11 residues. CDR1 SGHRS and CDR2 YFSETQ come from the germline V gene. Trimming removed 5 bases from V and 2 bases from J, with 4 bases in between. General study findings and limits: Those patients showing graft-donor T cell macrochimerism displayed high graft-versus-host to host-versus-graft clonal ratios in allografts. Investigators detected GvH clones in recipient marrow, with some emerging earlier in ileum or blood. Researchers found peak circulating GvH clone levels linked to early post-transplant HvG declines.

Assay used: immunoSEQ multiplex PCR; TCRdb lists only in-frame clones, some missing. The sample has 9,500 or so clones, around 87% seen once. For this clone: Its specificity is unknown.

The source material was PBMCs, sampled approximately 240 days after intestinal transplant. This clonotype originated in a human patient who received an intestinal transplant, so some T cells may come from the graft donor. The chain links TRBV5-1 to TRBJ2-5, with D hard to call. The CDR3 DNA is TGCGCCAGCAGGTTGCAAGAGACCCAGTACTTC. Amino acids: CASRLQETQYF.